The text below deals with one TCR beta chain. The data were obtained in a study of control samples from healthy donors and cancer patients. Measured with immunoSEQ multiplex PCR; TCRdb has only the in-frame clones, and not every one. There are approximately 110,000 clones in the sample; about four fifths occur only once, and less than 15% lies in the top ten. The ends were cut back, 3 bases at V and 0 bases at J, with 12 bases in the middle. Germline V CDR1 and CDR2: KGHSH, LQKENI. This CDR3 is built from 16 residues. The rearrangement joins TRBV18 to TRBJ1-3; no clear D. The sequencing sample was made of blood. This receptor was identified in a woman in her forties or fifties in good health. The CDR3 DNA sequence: TGTGCCAGCTCACCGACCCGGGAGCTCTCTGGAAACACCATATATTTT. Translation: CASSPTRELSGNTIYF.